These 30 T cell receptor beta chains share one sample of origin, sequenced in a study of cytomegalovirus exposure and HLA in healthy donors. TCRdb's table, derived via immunoSEQ multiplex PCR, lists solely in-frame clones and lacks some. The table includes approximately 120,000 clones, 88% detected once. The sequenced material came from PBMCs. Every receptor here comes from a woman under 30 in good health and CMV-seronegative.

J is TRBJ1-1 and V is TRBV10-1; perhaps TRBD1 as D (5 bases). This CDR3 is built from 16 residues. Germline V gene lookup returns CDR1 WNHNN and CDR2 SYGVQD (reference sequence). V was cut by 4 bases and J by 4 bases, with 19 bases left in between. The CDR3 coding sequence is TGCGCCAGCAGTGGGGCCCTTGGGGGGGGTGGCACTGAAGCTTTCTTT. Its protein is CASSGALGGGGTEAFF.

The chain combines TRBV19 with TRBJ2-5; D not resolved. Trimming removed 3 bases from V and 2 bases from J, with 7 bases in between. Per the germline V gene, CDR1 is LNHDA and CDR2 is SQIVND (reference sequence). The CDR3 covers 13 residues. CDR3 DNA: TGTGCCAGTAGTATTGCCCAGCAAGAGACCCAGTACTTC. It encodes CASSIAQQETQYF.

J is TRBJ1-2 and V is TRBV9, with a possible D match to TRBD1 (5 bases). This CDR3 region has 12 residues. Germline assignment: CDR1 SGDLS and CDR2 YYNGEE. Trimming removed 8 bases at V and 3 bases at J, with 11 bases between. CDR3: CASRDSYYGYTF. The CDR3 DNA follows: TGTGCCAGTCGAGACAGCTACTATGGCTACACCTTC.

The gene calls are TRBV20-1 and TRBJ2-5; 7 nucleotides match TRBD2. The CDR3 loop spans 11 amino acids. V shed 3 bases, J shed 7 bases, and the junction held 2 bases outside the gene matches. Germline V gene lookup returns CDR1 DFQATT and CDR2 SNEGSKA (reference sequence). The CDR3 here is CSARGGGTQYF. The CDR3 nucleotides are TGCAGTGCTAGGGGCGGGGGGACCCAGTACTTC.

The gene calls are TRBV10-1 and TRBJ1-2, with 9 bases aligning to TRBD1. The germline CDR1 and CDR2 sequences are WNHNN and SYGVQD (reference sequence). With 6 bases clipped from V and 6 bases from J, the junction kept 5 bases outside the gene matches. The CDR3 totals 13 residues. DNA for the CDR3: TGCGCCAGCAGCTGGGACAGGGTGGATGGCTACACCTTC. Protein: CASSWDRVDGYTF.

The J gene is TRBJ2-7, the V gene TRBV6-1; D is unresolved. V dropped 4 bases and J dropped 3 bases, with 10 bases sitting between them. Germline loops: CDR1 MNHNS, CDR2 SASEGT. This CDR3 region has 13 residues. The CDR3 here is CASSVAGIYEQYF. The CDR3 DNA reads as TGTGCCAGCAGTGTCGCAGGTATCTACGAGCAGTACTTC.

For this clone: The sample holds other DNA sequences that translate to the same CDR3. The chain carries TRBV19 and TRBJ2-3; weak D call: TRBD1 (5 bases). Looked up from germline, CDR1 is LNHDA and CDR2 is SQIVND (reference sequence). CDR3 length: 13 amino acids. V shed 3 bases and J shed 5 bases, with 9 bases lying between them. CDR3 protein: CASSIDRGDTQYF. The CDR3 DNA reads TGTGCCAGTAGTATCGACAGAGGAGATACGCAGTATTTT.

V and J are TRBV4-3 and TRBJ2-7, with TRBD1 matching 12 bases. V lost 2 bases and J lost 6; bases outside the gene matches: 11. Per the germline V gene, CDR1 is LGHNA and CDR2 is YSLEER. CDR3 length: 17 residues. The CDR3 sequence: CASSQFGAGQGASEQYF. The CDR3 DNA reads TGCGCCAGCAGCCAATTCGGAGCGGGACAGGGGGCTAGCGAGCAGTACTTC.

The rearrangement links TRBV6-5 to TRBJ1-1; no clear D gene. This CDR3 has 14 residues. CDR1 MNHEY and CDR2 SVGAGI come from the germline V gene. V shed 2 bases and J shed 1 base, with 8 bases lying between them. The CDR3 DNA reads as TGTGCCAGCAGTTACCGTGGCCGGAACACTGAAGCTTTCTTT. This sequence encodes CASSYRGRNTEAFF.

The chain combines TRBV11-2 with TRBJ2-7; D is possibly TRBD2 (6 bases). Germline V gene sequence: CDR1 SGHAT, CDR2 FQNNGV. The CDR3 covers 16 residues. Trimming shortened V by 4 bases and J by 2 bases, and 18 bases separated the two germline ends. The DNA of the CDR3 is TGTGCCAGCAGCTCATTACTAACTAGCCGACCCTACGAGCAGTACTTC. Translated, it gives CASSSLLTSRPYEQYF.

The chain joins TRBV29-1 to TRBJ2-1, with TRBD1 matching 8 bases. The J segment lost 4 bases and the V segment lost 3 bases, leaving 5 bases of the junction unmatched. This CDR3 is 14 amino acids long. The V gene's germline CDR1 is SQVTM and CDR2 ANQGSEA. The CDR3 nucleotides read TGCAGCGTTGATAGGACAGGGTCGTACAATGAGCAGTTCTTC. Encoded protein: CSVDRTGSYNEQFF.

The genes are TRBV5-1 and TRBJ2-6, with 9 bases fitting TRBD1. This CDR3 contains 16 residues. Germline CDR1 reads SGHRS; CDR2 reads YFSETQ. Trimming removed 4 bases from V and 2 bases from J; junction bases left unmatched: 4. In nucleotides, the CDR3 is TGCGCCAGCAGCGGAACAGGGGGCCCTGGGGCCAACGTCCTGACTTTC. Translating gives CASSGTGGPGANVLTF.

The chain employs TRBV19 and TRBJ2-5, with no clear D. This CDR3 has 13 residues. The V gene's germline CDR1 is LNHDA and CDR2 SQIVND (reference sequence). Trimming cost V 7 bases and J 3 bases, with 12 bases left between them. CDR3 DNA sequence: TGTGCCAGTAATACGCCCGGAGAAGAGACCCAGTACTTC. Translated, it gives CASNTPGEETQYF.

V is TRBV11-2 and J is TRBJ1-1, with 7 positions matching TRBD1. Germline values: CDR1 SGHAT, CDR2 FQNNGV. J gave up 0 bases and V 1 base, and 5 bases lay outside the gene matches. The CDR3 length is 16 residues. The CDR3 nucleotides read TGTGCCAGCAGCTTAGCACCGGGACAGATGAACACTGAAGCTTTCTTT. This sequence encodes CASSLAPGQMNTEAFF.

V and J are TRBV6-4 and TRBJ2-5; 7 positions match TRBD2. Trimming took 6 bases from V and 0 from J; bases not matched to a gene: 7. Germline CDR1 MRHNA, CDR2 SNTAGT. This CDR3 spans 15 amino acids. The CDR3, as DNA: TGTGCCAGCAGCGTAGTTGCGGGAGACCAAGAGACCCAGTACTTC. Translation gives CASSVVAGDQETQYF.

This CDR3 reads CASSLSVGGSEQYF. Here the CDR3 DNA reads TGTGCCAGCAGTTTGAGTGTTGGAGGGAGCGAGCAGTACTTC. The V and J genes are TRBV27 and TRBJ2-7; TRBD2 might be the D (6 bases). V was trimmed by 3 bases and J by 6 bases, leaving 15 bases between them. The CDR3 runs to 14 residues. Germline assignment: CDR1 MNHEY and CDR2 SMNVEV (reference sequence).

Points on this clone: Other DNA sequences from this sample encode an identical CDR3 as well. The V call is TRBV4-3, the J call TRBJ2-1; the match to TRBD2 covers 15 bases. The germline gives CDR1 LGHNA, CDR2 YSLEER. Trimming at V came to 3 bases and at J to 0 bases, leaving 3 bases not matched to a gene. This CDR3 spans 18 amino acids. This chain's CDR3 is CASSQGLAGGSSYNEQFF. DNA of the CDR3: TGCGCCAGCAGCCAGGGACTAGCGGGAGGAAGCTCCTACAATGAGCAGTTCTTC.

The chain uses TRBV9 and TRBJ2-3; D ambiguous. The V gene lost 0 bases and the J gene lost 8 bases, with 16 bases spanning the gap. Germline values: CDR1 SGDLS, CDR2 YYNGEE. This CDR3 region has 15 residues. The CDR3 DNA is TGTGCCAGCAGCGTAGTGCCGACAACCCCCAGTACGCAGTATTTT. Encoded protein: CASSVVPTTPSTQYF.

This chain uses TRBV11-2 with TRBJ2-2; D is unclear. Germline V gene data show CDR1 as SGHAT and CDR2 as FQNNGV. Between the trimmed V and J ends, which lost 0 bases and 0 bases, there was a span of 5 bases. The CDR3 consists of 15 residues. This chain's CDR3 is CASSLEYSNTGELFF. Here the CDR3 DNA reads TGTGCCAGCAGCTTAGAATACTCGAACACCGGGGAGCTGTTTTTT.

The chain recombines TRBV28 with TRBJ2-7, with a tentative D call TRBD1 (6 bases). Trimming shortened V by 6 bases and J by 0 bases, and 15 bases separated the two germline ends. The CDR3 covers 15 residues. The germline V gene has CDR1 MDHEN and CDR2 SYDVKM. The CDR3 sequence: CASRGVGGPSYEQYF. DNA for the CDR3: TGTGCCAGCAGAGGAGTAGGGGGTCCCTCCTACGAGCAGTACTTC. Full variable domain (missing parts from reference TRBV28 and TRBJ2-7): DVKVTQSSRYLVKRTGEKVFLECVQDMDHENMFWYRQDPGLGLRLIYFSYDVKMKEKGDIPEGYSVSREKKERFSLILESASTNQTSMYLCASRGVGGPSYEQYFGPGTRLTVT.

The rearrangement uses TRBV28 and TRBJ1-6; maybe TRBD1 (5 bases). The CDR3 is 13 residues long. V lost 3 bases and J lost 8, with 8 bases in between. Germline-derived CDR1 and CDR2 are MDHEN and SYDVKM. The CDR3 sequence: CASSFDRYSPLHF. CDR3 bases: TGTGCCAGCAGTTTCGACAGATATTCACCCCTCCACTTT.

V usage is TRBV28 and J usage is TRBJ2-7, with 8 positions matching TRBD1. The CDR3 spans 12 residues. Germline CDR1 MDHEN, CDR2 SYDVKM. V trimming: 8 bases; J trimming: 3 bases; junction bases outside the gene matches: 3. The CDR3 nucleotides are TGTGCCAGCGGGGACAGGTACTACGAGCAGTACTTC. It encodes CASGDRYYEQYF.

The chain is built from TRBV30 and TRBJ2-1; perhaps TRBD1 as D (5 bases). V was clipped by 5 bases and J by 5 bases, with 7 bases between them. Germline V CDR1 and CDR2: GTSNPN, SVGIG (reference sequence). This CDR3 region has 11 residues. The CDR3 is CAWGAHNEQFF. CDR3 nucleotides: TGTGCCTGGGGGGCGCACAATGAGCAGTTCTTC. Supplemented by reference TRBV30 and TRBJ2-1, the full variable domain reads SQTIHQWPATLVQPVGSPLSLECTVEGTSNPNLYWYRQAAGRGLQLLFYSVGIGQISSEVPQNLSASRPQDRQFILSSKKLLLSDSGFYLCAWGAHNEQFFGPGTRLTVL.

CDR3 protein: CASSQEVSGQGFDPEKLFF. The CDR3 DNA reads TGCGCCAGCAGCCAAGAAGTATCGGGACAGGGCTTTGATCCGGAAAAACTGTTTTTT. The chain couples TRBV4-3 to TRBJ1-4; 9 bases are shared with TRBD1. The J segment lost 8 bases and the V segment lost 0 bases, leaving 16 bases of the junction unmatched. Per the germline V gene, CDR1 is LGHNA and CDR2 is YSLEER. The CDR3 is made up of 19 amino acids.

CDR3: CASSSSSYEQYF. The CDR3 DNA is TGTGCCAGCAGCTCTAGCTCCTACGAGCAGTACTTC. V and J are TRBV11-2 and TRBJ2-7; D uncertain. Trimming removed 4 bases at V and 0 bases at J, with 4 bases between. Germline CDR1 reads SGHAT; CDR2 reads FQNNGV. This CDR3 has 12 amino acids.

This sequence joins TRBV14 and TRBJ2-7; 9 bases match TRBD2. This CDR3 has 17 residues. The germline CDR1 and CDR2 sequences are SGHDN and FVKESK. After removal of 4 bases from V and 2 bases from J, the junction contained 12 bases not matched to a gene. In DNA, the CDR3 is TGTGCCAGCAGCCCAGGTTGGGGGACTAGCAGAGCCTACGAGCAGTACTTC. This translates into CASSPGWGTSRAYEQYF.

DNA of the CDR3: TGCAGCGGTGGAGGGACAGATCAAGAGACCCAGTACTTC. Translating gives CSGGGTDQETQYF. This sequence joins TRBV29-1 and TRBJ2-5, with D possibly being TRBD1 (7 bases). The germline V gene has CDR1 SQVTM and CDR2 ANQGSEA. Trimming pared 7 bases from V and 2 bases from J, leaving 14 bases between. The CDR3 is made up of 13 amino acids.

The chain links TRBV4-3 to TRBJ1-5; 9 bases line up with TRBD1. V gave up 3 bases and J gave up 4 bases; unmatched junction bases: 1. Per germline, CDR1 LGHNA and CDR2 YSLEER. This CDR3 contains 14 residues. In DNA, the CDR3 is TGCGCCAGCAGCCACGGGACAGGGAATCAGCCCCAGCATTTT. Its translation is CASSHGTGNQPQHF.

V and J are TRBV12-2 and TRBJ2-2; no DNA check was done on the table's D call, TRBD1. TRBV12-2 is a listed pseudogene. CDR3 length: 15 amino acids. Here the CDR3 reads CASRFGQEEAGELFF. CDR3 nucleotide sequence: TGTGCAAGTCGCTTCGGACAGGAAGAGGCCGGGGAGCTGTTTTTT.

This chain uses TRBV2 with TRBJ1-3, with 8 bases matching TRBD1. The CDR3 consists of 15 residues. CDR1 and CDR2 (germline): SNHLY, FYNNEI. V dropped 3 bases and J dropped 4; count of bases not matched to a gene: 5. Here the CDR3 DNA reads TGTGCCAGCAGTGACCAGGGGGCGTTCGGAAACACCATATATTTT. Its translation is CASSDQGAFGNTIYF.